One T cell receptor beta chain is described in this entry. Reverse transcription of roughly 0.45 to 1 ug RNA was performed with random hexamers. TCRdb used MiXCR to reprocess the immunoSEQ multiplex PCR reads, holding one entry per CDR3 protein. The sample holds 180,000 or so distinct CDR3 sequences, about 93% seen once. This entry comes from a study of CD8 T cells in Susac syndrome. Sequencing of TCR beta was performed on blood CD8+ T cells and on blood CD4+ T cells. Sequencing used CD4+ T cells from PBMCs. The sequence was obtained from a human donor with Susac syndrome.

The CDR3 loop reads CASSVMREHKNIQYF. The CDR3 bases are TGTGCCAGCAGTGTGATGAGGGAGCACAAAAACATTCAGTACTTC. The V gene is TRBV2, the J gene TRBJ2-4; perhaps TRBD2 as D (5 bases). The ends were cut back, 4 bases at V and 3 bases at J, with 13 bases in the middle. Germline assignment: CDR1 SNHLY and CDR2 FYNNEI. This CDR3 is 15 amino acids long. Full variable domain (missing parts from reference TRBV2 and TRBJ2-4): EPEVTQTPSHQVTQMGQEVILRCVPISNHLYFYWYRQILGQKVEFLVSFYNNEISEKSEIFDDQFSVERPDGSNFTLKIRSTKLEDSAMYFCASSVMREHKNIQYFGAGTRLSVL.